This T cell receptor beta chain came from a study of blood T cell repertoires in COVID-19. Overall study context: From the United States, Italy and Spain came samples of acute and convalescent COVID-19. Sources were T cells, B-cell-depleted T cells, or PBMCs; the material itself was cDNA or gDNA.

Germline CDR1 is SGHVS and CDR2 is FQNEAQ. J lost 0 bases, V lost 4 bases, and 5 bases had no gene match. This CDR3 is built from 15 residues. Profiled with immunoSEQ multiplex PCR; TCRdb holds only in-frame clones, not every one. The sample lists over 250,000 clones, 82% seen once, with roughly 5.3% in the top ten. Cohorts were determined from participant-reported clinical history. Sequences were obtained from PBMCs or T cells enriched from blood (not recorded which). The source of this sequence is a middle-aged man who had been exposed to COVID-19. The gene calls are TRBV7-8 and TRBJ1-1; 7 bases align to TRBD1. The CDR3 sequence: CASSSRDSVNTEAFF. The DNA for the CDR3 is TGTGCCAGCAGCTCACGGGACAGCGTGAACACTGAAGCTTTCTTT. The variable domain in full, with the rest retrieved from reference TRBV7-8 and TRBJ1-1, is GAGVSQSPRYKVAKRGQDVALRCDPISGHVSLFWYQQALGQGPEFLTYFQNEAQLDKSGLPSDRFFAERPEGSVSTLKIQRTQQEDSAVYLCASSSRDSVNTEAFFGQGTRLTVV.